The source of this T cell receptor (beta chain) is a study of T cells after yellow fever vaccination (dated by TCRdb to between 2017 and 2020). Concerning the study at large: The SMART-Seq v4 Ultra Low Input RNA kit was used to prepare libraries from fractions with low cell numbers. Two healthy male donors, one aged 18 to 29 and one aged 30 to 40 years, made up the cohort. To follow T-cell clones before and after both primary and booster YFV17D yellow fever vaccination, bulk TCR alpha and beta repertoires underwent longitudinal sequencing. Blood was collected at multiple timepoints before and after primary and secondary immunization, and bulk PBMC replicates and cell subsets were isolated. Broad study findings and their caveats: A small share of clonotypes occurred in both CD4 and CD8 compartments, likely arising from convergent recombination. After the booster, most of the clones that had expanded following primary vaccination were detected again (around 97% of CD4 and 80% to 90% of CD8), which suggests that memory was broadly maintained. Compared with the primary T-cell response, the secondary T-cell response was weaker but faster, peaking on day 5 rather than day 15. Because only a couple of donors were included in the study, the extent to which the findings can be generalized is limited. Because abundant contaminating clonotypes from the bulk population could be contained in FACS-sorted repertoires, computational filtering was required.

This clonotype was counted many times. Base qualities are not at hand, and no much larger clone is one base apart. The sample's treatment or condition label, decoded: live attenuated yellow fever vaccine strain. A standard Ficoll-Paque protocol was used to isolate PBMCs from peripheral blood. Epitope-specific CD8 T cells were sorted with a dextramer loaded with the yellow fever NS4B epitope peptide, together with anti-CD3 and anti-CD8 staining. TriZol was used to extract RNA from bulk PBMCs, from CD4 and CD8 fractions, and from dextramer-positive and dextramer-negative fractions. TCR cDNA was made using 5'RACE template switching, a step that added a universal primer site and unique molecular identifiers. Priming of cDNA synthesis was performed from both the TCR alpha and TCR beta constant segments. Two PCR steps were used to amplify libraries, with sample barcodes and sequencing adapters being added in the second step. Libraries were sequenced on Illumina HiSeq 2500 (2x100 bp) or NovaSeq (2x150 bp). Per the original workflow: MIGEC handled demultiplexing of reads and collapsing into UMI consensus sequences, while MiXCR performed V(D)J alignment. Using edgeR on replicate PBMC samples, clonotypes were called vaccine-responding if FDR was below 0.01 and the log2 fold change was above 5 up to day 15. Each bulk clonotype received a CD4 or CD8 identity based on whether the sequenced CD4 or CD8 repertoire contained that clonotype at higher abundance. Clonotypes enriched at least 10-fold in dextramer-positive over dextramer-negative fractions were defined as NS4B-specific, and CD4-biased clonotypes were excluded. In-frame beta chains were kept once TCRdb had trimmed the public reads at Q25 with fastp and called clones with MiXCR. Rows merge per CDR3 protein into single entries with the most common DNA and genes. TCRdb's processing, not the study's, gives the V and J calls here. The sample has about 45,000 distinct CDR3 sequences on record, under 8% of them singletons. The ten top clones hold around 16% of the sample.

The CDR3, from cysteine to phenylalanine, totals 17 residues. The only DNA kept is the CDR3, 51 bases in frame from the first base. Reading the germline V gene gives CDR1 LGHNA and CDR2 YNFKEQ. V lost 1 base and J lost 2 bases, and the count of bases not matched to a germline gene is 9. The sequence links TRBV4-2 to TRBJ2-7; TRBD1 agrees with 9 junctional bases. The material sequenced was CD8+ T cells not binding an NS4B(214-222) dextramer, sorted from PBMCs, taken 45 days after the yellow fever booster vaccination. This sample's cell subset or site label indicates: NS4B epitope dextramer-negative CD8 T cells. This clonotype originated in a man aged 30 to 39 who received the YFV17D yellow fever vaccine. CDR3 sequence: CASSQVAGQGRTYEQYF. The DNA sequence reads TGTGCCAGCAGCCAAGTTGCAGGACAGGGGCGAACCTACGAGCAGTACTTC.